The 22 T cell receptor beta chains in this list originate from one sample, sequenced in a study of CD4 and CD8 cells across lung adenocarcinoma regions. TCRdb analysed the PCR reads with MiXCR anew, one entry per CDR3 protein. The data contain some 22,000 distinct CDR3 sequences, under 65% of them singletons. Sequenced sample: CD4+ T cells from the center of a lung tumor. The receptors stem from a male donor with lung adenocarcinoma. The CD4 and CD8 labels of this study may be unreliable.

In this sample, this clonotype turned up once. A read error may explain this, as a much larger clone is one base away. V usage is TRBV10-3 and J usage is TRBJ2-6, with 8 nucleotides matching TRBD1. Looked up from germline, CDR1 is ENHRY and CDR2 is SYGVKD. The CDR3 spans 16 residues. In nucleotides, the CDR3 is TGTGCCATCATGACAGGGGAAGCTTCTGGGGCCAACGTCCTGAATTTC. Translating gives CAIMTGEASGANVLNF.

The sample holds one count of this clonotype. J is TRBJ2-3 and V is TRBV6-1; D perhaps matches TRBD2 (7 bases). Between the trimmed V and J ends, which lost 9 bases and 9 bases, there was a span of 25 bases. This CDR3 spans 15 amino acids. Germline CDR1 is MNHNS and CDR2 is SASEGT. CDR3 in amino acids: CARGLGGGSKETQYF. For the CDR3, the DNA is TGTGCCAGGGGTTTGGGGGGCGGGAGCAAAGAGACGCAGTATTTT.

This clonotype appeared many times. CDR3 coding DNA: TGTGCCAGCAGTCTAAGGGGGGCCACAGATACGCAGTATTTT. It encodes CASSLRGATDTQYF. This chain uses TRBV6-5 with TRBJ2-3; D may match TRBD1 or TRBD2 (6 bases each). The V gene lost 5 bases and the J gene lost 2 bases, with 11 bases spanning the gap. The CDR3 is made up of 14 amino acids. Germline loops: CDR1 MNHEY, CDR2 SVGAGI.

This clonotype was detected many times. V and J are TRBV10-2 and TRBJ1-4; 9 bases are a match to TRBD1. With 1 base clipped from V and 8 bases from J, the junction kept 5 bases outside the gene matches. The CDR3 totals 15 residues. The V gene's germline CDR1 is WSHSY and CDR2 SAAADI. CDR3 in amino acids: CASSELNRGREKLFF. Here the CDR3 DNA reads TGCGCCAGCAGTGAGTTGAACAGGGGGCGCGAAAAACTGTTTTTT.

The V and J genes are TRBV10-1 and TRBJ2-4; 11 nucleotides match TRBD2. This CDR3 is 15 amino acids long. In germline, CDR1 is WNHNN, CDR2 SYGVQD (reference sequence). V lost 3 bases, J lost 10 bases, and 8 bases stayed unmatched. The CDR3 DNA reads as TGCGCCAGCAGTGATACTAGCGGGGGTACAAATATTCAGTACTTC. It encodes CASSDTSGGTNIQYF.

A few counts support this clonotype. The chain is built from TRBV25-1 and TRBJ2-5, with unresolved D. The V end was cut by 2 bases, the J end by 5 bases, with 9 bases between. This CDR3 has 13 amino acids. Germline loops: CDR1 MGHDK, CDR2 SYGVNS. In nucleotides, the CDR3 is TGTGCCAGCAGTGAACTAGTTCTGGAGACCCAGTACTTC. Translation gives CASSELVLETQYF.

For this clonotype: An end of the junction does not agree with germline; a read error may underlie this. The chain has TRBV27 and TRBJ2-4; perhaps TRBD2 as D (5 bases). Germline V gives CDR1 MNHEY, CDR2 SMNVEV (reference sequence). The CDR3 loop spans 16 amino acids. CDR3 amino acids: CASSLFGMGATNIQYF. In DNA form, the CDR3 reads TGTGCCAGCAGTTTATTCGGGATGGGAGCCACAAACATTCAGTACTTC.

V and J are TRBV29-1 and TRBJ2-1, with 9 bases aligning to TRBD1. V trimming: 5 bases; J trimming: 0 bases; junction bases outside the gene matches: 8. CDR1 is SQVTM and CDR2 is ANQGSEA in the germline V gene. CDR3 length: 16 residues. The CDR3 sequence is CSVQRDRVSSYNEQFF. CDR3 in DNA: TGCAGCGTTCAAAGGGACAGGGTGAGCTCCTACAATGAGCAGTTCTTC.

This clonotype showed up just a few times. This clone may be a read error of a much larger clone one base away. The CDR3 loop is CAKTMGRVFF. The CDR3 DNA follows: TGTGCCAAAACAATGGGCAGGGTGTTCTTC. This chain connects TRBV27 to TRBJ2-1; possibly TRBD1 for D (5 bases). The CDR3 is made up of 10 amino acids. Trimming stripped 10 bases from V and 15 bases from J, with 16 bases between. The germline gives CDR1 MNHEY, CDR2 SMNVEV (reference sequence).

A word on this clonotype: One junction end does not reproduce the germline sequence, and a read error may be involved. This rearrangement joins TRBV6-1 to TRBJ2-2, with no clear D. The CDR3 contains 15 residues. Germline V gene data show CDR1 as MNHNS and CDR2 as SASEGT. The CDR3 DNA follows: TGTGCCAGCCGAGTTCGATTCGACGGACCCGGTGCGCTGTATTTT. Amino acid sequence: CASRVRFDGPGALYF.

For the CDR3, the DNA is TGTGCCAGCAGTTCGGGGTTCGTGGGCCGTGCCAAAAAGATCCAGTACTTC. This codes for CASSSGFVGRAKKIQYF. The chain is built from TRBV6-5 and TRBJ2-4; tentatively, D is TRBD2 (5 bases). V was cut by 4 bases and J by 13 bases, with 29 bases left in between. The germline CDR1 and CDR2 sequences are MNHEY and SVGAGI. The CDR3 length is 17 residues.

V is TRBV4-1 and J is TRBJ2-3; D is undetermined. The DNA end is a closer match to TRBJ2-1, so the J assignment may be wrong. Germline V gene lookup returns CDR1 MGHRA and CDR2 YSYEKL. The CDR3 is 13 amino acids. As DNA, the CDR3 is TGCGCCAGCAGCCAATTGGGCGGCAATGAGCAGTTCTTC. Encoded protein: CASSQLGGNEQFF.

The chain carries TRBV27 and TRBJ2-6; D might be TRBD1 (5 bases). The J call could be wrong; TRBJ2-5 is a better fit for the DNA end. Germline loops: CDR1 MNHEY, CDR2 SMNVEV (reference sequence). The CDR3 covers 16 residues. The CDR3 loop reads CASTRGGISGAYVQYF. The CDR3 DNA sequence: TGTGCCAGCACAAGGGGTGGGATCTCTGGGGCCTACGTCCAGTACTTC.

With respect to this clonotype: At one end the junction does not follow the germline gene, possibly because of a read error. V usage is TRBV6-1 and J usage is TRBJ2-4, with D tentatively TRBD2 (7 bases). The CDR3 is 15 residues long. CDR1 is MNHNS and CDR2 is SASEGT in the germline V gene. CDR3 sequence: CASSEARGGPNTQYF. The CDR3 DNA reads as TGTGCCAGCAGTGAAGCTAGGGGGGGCCCAAATACGCAGTACTTT.

This clonotype appeared a few times. V gene TRBV15 combines with J gene TRBJ1-4; D ambiguous. Germline V CDR1 and CDR2: LNHNV, YYDKDF (reference sequence). The CDR3 covers 16 residues. Trimming took off 0 bases at V and 0 bases at J, with 8 bases between the two ends. CDR3 coding DNA: TGTGCCACCAGCAGAGATCTGGGTGCAACTAATGAAAAACTGTTTTTT. Its translation: CATSRDLGATNEKLFF.

In this sample, this clonotype turned up many times. The chain joins TRBV11-2 to TRBJ2-1; TRBD1 matches at 9 bases. The J call may be wrong; the DNA end is better matched by TRBJ2-7. CDR1 is SGHAT and CDR2 is FQNNGV in the germline V gene. The CDR3 sequence is 14 residues long. This CDR3 reads CASRPGTGTNEQYF. CDR3 sequence (DNA): TGTGCCAGCAGACCTGGGACAGGGACTAATGAGCAGTACTTC.

The V call is TRBV7-8, the J call TRBJ1-6, with D unresolved. CDR1 and CDR2 from the germline V gene are SGHVS and FQNEAQ. The CDR3 covers 14 residues. Trimming stripped 1 base from V and 5 bases from J, with 6 bases between. CDR3 residues: CASSLGIHNSPLHF. The CDR3 region has the DNA TGTGCCAGCAGCTTAGGGATCCATAATTCACCCCTCCACTTT.

This rearrangement joins TRBV27 to TRBJ2-3; D assignment may be TRBD1 or TRBD2 (5 bases each). Trimming took off 2 bases at V and 9 bases at J, with 18 bases between the two ends. Germline CDR1 reads MNHEY; CDR2 reads SMNVEV (reference sequence). The CDR3 extends over 15 amino acids. This CDR3 reads CASSLGLGTKNTQYF. Written as DNA, the CDR3 is TGTGCCAGCAGTTTAGGACTCGGGACCAAAAACACGCAGTATTTT.

Worth noting for this clonotype: One end of the junction does not line up with germline, which may come from a read error. The genes are TRBV10-3 and TRBJ2-3; no firm D call. The germline V gene has CDR1 ENHRY and CDR2 SYGVKD. The CDR3 runs 15 residues. In DNA form, the CDR3 reads TGTGCCCTGGGCCTCCAGGCCGGAATTCCAGGTGCGCAGTTTTTT. This codes for CALGLQAGIPGAQFF.

This clonotype was counted only a few times. The V gene is TRBV6-5, the J gene TRBJ2-3; no clear D gene. The DNA end favors TRBJ2-5, so the J call may be wrong. Germline CDR1 is MNHEY and CDR2 is SVGAGI. The CDR3 loop spans 16 amino acids. CDR3 sequence: CASSYSLRTNTETQYF. The CDR3 nucleotides are TGTGCCAGCAGTTACTCCCTCCGGACCAACACAGAGACCCAGTACTTC.

In its sample, this clonotype was seen many times. V gene TRBV12-3 or TRBV12-4 combines with J gene TRBJ2-2, with D tentatively TRBD1 (6 bases). This CDR3 is built from 13 residues. V was pared by 8 bases and J by 13 bases, with 20 bases between. The CDR3 region is CASGPLDSRVLFF. DNA of the CDR3: TGTGCCAGCGGACCGTTGGACAGTCGCGTGCTGTTTTTT.

Comments on this clonotype: One end of the junction does not line up with germline, which may come from a read error. V and J are TRBV12-3 or TRBV12-4 and TRBJ2-1; D may correspond to TRBD1 or TRBD2 (5 bases each). The CDR3 consists of 15 residues. This CDR3 reads CASSLGAAGTGTQFF. CDR3 DNA: TGTGCCAGCAGTTTAGGGGCTGCGGGCACAGGTACGCAGTTCTTT.